These 10 T cell receptor beta chains originate from one sample sequenced in a study of shared clonotypes between healthy human individuals (TCRdb year 2020). Library method: the immunoSEQ multiplex PCR assay. Entries here come from immuneACCESS through TCRdb and include only in-frame sequences with V and J called. Some clones fail to appear in such tables; in the studies checked, an unresolved V gene covers under half of the shortfall, and the cause of the remainder is unknown. The sample table shows roughly 720,000 clones, and roughly 87% are seen once. Approximately 35% of the sample belongs to the ten largest clones. Source material: memory CD8+ T cells from PBMCs. The meaning of the sample's cell subset or site label: CD45RO+ cells pooled with CCR7-negative TemRA cells. The receptors stem from a man between 18 and 35 years old in good health. Some clones in this sample may be carry-over from other donors' samples.

The chain links TRBV11-2 to TRBJ2-1; D might be TRBD1 or TRBD2, each matching 5 bases. Trimming left V 1 base short and J 9 bases short, with 7 bases between. Germline CDR1 reads SGHAT; CDR2 reads FQNNGV. The CDR3 runs 12 residues. CDR3 in DNA: TGTGCCAGCAGCTTAGGAGGGGTTGAGCAGTTCTTC. It translates to CASSLGGVEQFF.

The chain joins TRBV27 to TRBJ2-7; D is perhaps TRBD2 (7 bases). The CDR3 has 17 residues. Between the trimmed V and J ends, which lost 1 base and 2 bases, there was a span of 18 bases. Germline CDR1 reads MNHEY; CDR2 reads SMNVEV (reference sequence). CDR3 amino acids: CASSLLGGGGPAYEQYF. CDR3 nucleotide sequence: TGTGCCAGCAGTTTATTGGGAGGGGGGGGGCCTGCCTACGAGCAGTACTTC.

The rearrangement links TRBV29-1 to TRBJ1-2; 7 nucleotides align to TRBD1. The V segment lost 7 bases and the J segment 1 base; nucleotides outside the gene matches: 6. Germline CDR1 and CDR2: SQVTM and ANQGSEA. The CDR3 spans 13 residues. CDR3 sequence: CSARTGLNYGYTF. The CDR3 DNA reads TGCAGCGCTAGGACAGGACTTAACTATGGCTACACCTTC.

This chain uses TRBV7-9 with TRBJ1-4; D is unresolved. From germline, CDR1 is SEHNR and CDR2 FQNEAQ (reference sequence). CDR3 size: 14 residues. V lost 2 bases to trimming and J lost 7 bases, with 11 bases between them. The CDR3 sequence is CASSLQWGPEKLFF. In DNA form, the CDR3 reads TGTGCCAGCAGCTTACAATGGGGTCCTGAAAAACTGTTTTTT. Supplemented by reference TRBV7-9 and TRBJ1-4, the full variable domain reads DTGVSQNPRHKITKRGQNVTFRCDPISEHNRLYWYRQTLGQGPEFLTYFQNEAQLEKSRLLSDRFSAERPKGSFSTLEIQRTEQGDSAMYLCASSLQWGPEKLFFGSGTQLSVL.

The gene calls are TRBV10-3 and TRBJ2-3; 7 bases are a match to TRBD1. Germline CDR1 reads ENHRY; CDR2 reads SYGVKD. The length of the CDR3 is 16 residues. V trimming: 3 bases; J trimming: 0 bases; junction bases outside the gene matches: 6. CDR3: CAISEWDSSSTDTQYF. In DNA, the CDR3 is TGTGCCATCAGTGAATGGGACAGCTCTAGCACAGATACGCAGTATTTT.

The chain's CDR3 is CASSVRRGDDSYNEQFF. The DNA of the CDR3 is TGTGCCAGCAGCGTCAGGCGGGGGGACGACTCCTACAATGAGCAGTTCTTC. V usage is TRBV9 and J usage is TRBJ2-1, with TRBD2 identical over 8 bases. Germline CDR1 reads SGDLS; CDR2 reads YYNGEE. J was trimmed by 0 bases and V by 2 bases; bases with no gene match: 7. The length of the CDR3 is 17 residues.

This chain uses TRBV19 with TRBJ2-7; 10 bases match TRBD1. Trimming took 5 bases from V and 3 from J; bases not matched to a gene: 4. The V gene's germline CDR1 is LNHDA and CDR2 SQIVND (reference sequence). This CDR3 comprises 14 residues. CDR3 nucleotide sequence: TGTGCCAGTAGTGCGGGACAGGGGCTCTACGAGCAGTACTTC. Its translation: CASSAGQGLYEQYF.

This chain links TRBV11-3 with TRBJ2-1; 8 bases match TRBD2. This CDR3 spans 17 amino acids. The germline V gene encodes CDR1 SGHNT and CDR2 YENEEA. V shed 1 base and J 0 bases; nucleotides not matched to a gene: 5. CDR3 sequence (DNA): TGTGCCAGCAGCTTAGGTCCTAGCGGGTACTCCTACAATGAGCAGTTCTTC. Amino acids: CASSLGPSGYSYNEQFF.

This rearrangement joins TRBV27 to TRBJ2-7; a possible D gene is TRBD2 (5 bases). The germline gives CDR1 MNHEY, CDR2 SMNVEV (reference sequence). V lost 5 bases to trimming and J lost 2 bases, with 16 bases between them. The CDR3 sequence is 15 residues long. The DNA of the CDR3 is TGTGCCAGCAGTGAGAGGGTAGGAGGCCCCTACGAGCAGTACTTC. It yields the protein CASSERVGGPYEQYF.

The rearrangement uses TRBV6-5 and TRBJ1-2; maybe TRBD1 (5 bases). This CDR3 contains 14 residues. V lost 0 bases and J 4 bases, leaving 9 bases between the germline ends. The germline V gene encodes CDR1 MNHEY and CDR2 SVGAGI. The CDR3, as DNA: TGTGCCAGCAGTTACTCGACAGTCCGCTATGGCTACACCTTC. Translated, it gives CASSYSTVRYGYTF.